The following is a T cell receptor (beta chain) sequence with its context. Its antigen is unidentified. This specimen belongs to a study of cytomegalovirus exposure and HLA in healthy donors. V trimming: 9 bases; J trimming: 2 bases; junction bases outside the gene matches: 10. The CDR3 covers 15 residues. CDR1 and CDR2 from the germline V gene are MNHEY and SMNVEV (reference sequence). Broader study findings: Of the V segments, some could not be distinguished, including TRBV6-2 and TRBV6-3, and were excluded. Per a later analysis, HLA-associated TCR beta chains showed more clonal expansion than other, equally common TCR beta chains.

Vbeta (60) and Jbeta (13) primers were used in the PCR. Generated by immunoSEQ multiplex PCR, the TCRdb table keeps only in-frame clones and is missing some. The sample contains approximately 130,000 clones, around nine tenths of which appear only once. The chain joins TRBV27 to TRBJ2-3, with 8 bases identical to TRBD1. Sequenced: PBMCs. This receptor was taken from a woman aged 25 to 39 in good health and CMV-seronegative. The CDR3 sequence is CARGRQGRFTDTQYF. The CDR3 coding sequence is TGTGCCAGAGGCAGACAGGGGCGATTCACAGATACGCAGTATTTT.